This TCR beta chain was identified during a study of Graves' ophthalmopathy and Graves' hyperthyroidism. Study-wide results and caveats: It was with roughly 70% sensitivity and about 73% specificity that the model predicted ophthalmopathy progression.

This CDR3 contains 11 residues. Germline values: CDR1 SQVTM, CDR2 ANQGSEA. V shed 7 bases, J shed 6 bases, and the junction held 6 bases outside the gene matches. As concerns this clonotype: Its antigen is not identified.

Diagnosis relied on clinical symptoms, serum thyroxine, TRAb, thyroid ultrasound and orbital computed tomography. Scientists amplified the TCR beta CDR3 regions from RNA transcripts. Second-round multiplex PCR followed a first-round RT-PCR using HTBI primers. TCRdb reanalysed the multiplex PCR reads using MiXCR and keeps one entry per CDR3 protein. Of around 1,000,000 distinct CDR3 sequences listed, less than 45% are singletons. Sequencing was performed on peripheral blood or thyroid tissue (not recorded which). This chain uses TRBV29-1 with TRBJ2-7; 7 nucleotides line up with TRBD1. The clonotype originates from an adult man with Graves' hyperthyroidism. The CDR3 nucleotides read TGCAGCGGGCGACAGGGCGGCGAGCAGTACTTC. This codes for CSGRQGGEQYF.